This TCR beta chain was identified in a study of T-cell memory formation after mild COVID-19. TCRdb re-called the 5' RACE reads through MiXCR, storing one row per CDR3 protein. The sample consists of some 30,000 distinct CDR3 sequences, around 7.2% of them appearing once. This clonotype was observed at least ten times. The specimen sequenced was PBMCs or a T cell subset sorted from them (not recorded which). This TCR came from an adult woman who had mild COVID-19 (a few samples of this study predate the infection). Cell type and time point are not known.

In DNA, the CDR3 is TGTGCCATCAGTGACCGAGGGGGCGCGGGCAATCAGCCCCAGCATTTT. This sequence encodes CAISDRGGAGNQPQHF. The chain carries TRBV10-3 and TRBJ1-5; 7 nucleotides align to TRBD1. V trimming: 3 bases; J trimming: 2 bases; junction bases outside the gene matches: 7. CDR3 size: 16 residues. The germline V gene has CDR1 ENHRY and CDR2 SYGVKD.